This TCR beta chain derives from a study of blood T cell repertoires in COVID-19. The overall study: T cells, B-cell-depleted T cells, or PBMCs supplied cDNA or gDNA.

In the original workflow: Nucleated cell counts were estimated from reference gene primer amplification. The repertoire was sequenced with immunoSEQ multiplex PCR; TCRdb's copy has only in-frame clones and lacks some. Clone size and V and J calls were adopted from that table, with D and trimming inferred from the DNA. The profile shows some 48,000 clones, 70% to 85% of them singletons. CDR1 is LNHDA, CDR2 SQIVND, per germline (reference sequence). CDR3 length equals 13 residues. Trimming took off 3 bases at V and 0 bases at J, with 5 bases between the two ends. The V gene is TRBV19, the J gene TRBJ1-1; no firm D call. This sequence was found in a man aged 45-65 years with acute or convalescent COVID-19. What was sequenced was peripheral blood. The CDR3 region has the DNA TGTGCCAGTAGTATTTCCGTGAACACTGAAGCTTTCTTT. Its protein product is CASSISVNTEAFF.